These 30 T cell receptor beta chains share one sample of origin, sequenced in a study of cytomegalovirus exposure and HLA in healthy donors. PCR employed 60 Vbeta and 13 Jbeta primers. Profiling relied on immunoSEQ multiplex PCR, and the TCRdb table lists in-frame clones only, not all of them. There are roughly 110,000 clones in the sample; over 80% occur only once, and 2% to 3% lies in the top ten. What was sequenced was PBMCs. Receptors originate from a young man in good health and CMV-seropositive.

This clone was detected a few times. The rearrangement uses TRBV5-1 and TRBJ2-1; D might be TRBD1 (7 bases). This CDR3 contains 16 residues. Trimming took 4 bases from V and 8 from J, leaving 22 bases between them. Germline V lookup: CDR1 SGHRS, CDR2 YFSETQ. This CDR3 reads CASSDRRRGQVYEQFF. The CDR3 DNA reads TGCGCCAGCAGCGACCGGCGGAGGGGGCAGGTATATGAGCAGTTCTTC.

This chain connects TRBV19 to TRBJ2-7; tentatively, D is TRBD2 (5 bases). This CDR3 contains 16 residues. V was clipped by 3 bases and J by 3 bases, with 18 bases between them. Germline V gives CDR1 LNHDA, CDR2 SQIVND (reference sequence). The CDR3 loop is CASSIWPGNGYYEQYF. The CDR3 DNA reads TGTGCCAGTAGTATCTGGCCGGGGAATGGATACTACGAGCAGTACTTC.

Written as DNA, the CDR3 is TGTGCCAGCAGCTTGGCCACTCTAGCGGGGGGAGTGAGCACAGATACGCAGTATTTT. Its translation is CASSLATLAGGVSTDTQYF. The rearrangement links TRBV5-8 to TRBJ2-3; 11 nucleotides match TRBD2. With 0 bases clipped from V and 0 bases from J, the junction kept 9 bases outside the gene matches. In germline, CDR1 is SGHTS, CDR2 YDEGEE. This CDR3 spans 19 amino acids.

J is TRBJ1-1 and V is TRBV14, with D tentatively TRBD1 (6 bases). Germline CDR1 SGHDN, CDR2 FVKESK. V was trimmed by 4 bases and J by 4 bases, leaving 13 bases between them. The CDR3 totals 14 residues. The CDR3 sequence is CASSPRAGVTEAFF. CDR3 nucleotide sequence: TGTGCCAGCAGCCCAAGGGCAGGGGTCACTGAAGCTTTCTTT.

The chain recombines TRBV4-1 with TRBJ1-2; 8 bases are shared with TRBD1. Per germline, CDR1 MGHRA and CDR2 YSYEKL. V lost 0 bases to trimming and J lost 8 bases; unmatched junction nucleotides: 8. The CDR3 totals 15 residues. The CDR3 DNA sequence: TGCGCCAGCAGCCAAGACGCGACAGGGGTTCTCGGCTACACCTTC. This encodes CASSQDATGVLGYTF.

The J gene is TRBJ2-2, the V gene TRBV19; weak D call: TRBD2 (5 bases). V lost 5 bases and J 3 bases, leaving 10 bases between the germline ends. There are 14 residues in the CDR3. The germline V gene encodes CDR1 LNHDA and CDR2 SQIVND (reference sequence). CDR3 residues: CASSSGYYTGELFF. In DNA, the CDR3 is TGTGCCAGTAGTTCGGGGTATTACACCGGGGAGCTGTTTTTT.

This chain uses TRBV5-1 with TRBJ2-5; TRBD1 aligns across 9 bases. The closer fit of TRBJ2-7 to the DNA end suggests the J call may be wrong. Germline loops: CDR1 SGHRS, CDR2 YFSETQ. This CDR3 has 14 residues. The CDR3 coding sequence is TGCGCCAGCAGCTCGCCGGGACAGGGTTACGAGCAGTACTTC. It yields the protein CASSSPGQGYEQYF.

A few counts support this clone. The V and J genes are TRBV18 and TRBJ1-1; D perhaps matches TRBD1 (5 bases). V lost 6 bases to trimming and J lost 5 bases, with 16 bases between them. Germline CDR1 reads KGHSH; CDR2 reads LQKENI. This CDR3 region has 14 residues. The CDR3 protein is CASSPGGRGTEAFF. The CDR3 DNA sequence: TGTGCCAGCTCTCCCGGGGGTCGCGGGACTGAAGCTTTCTTT.

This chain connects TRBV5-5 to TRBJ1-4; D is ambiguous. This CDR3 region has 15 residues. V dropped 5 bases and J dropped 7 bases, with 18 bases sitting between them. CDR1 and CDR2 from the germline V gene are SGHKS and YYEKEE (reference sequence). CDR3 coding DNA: TGTGCCAGCAGTCCAGGCGCGGGGAAAATTGAAAAACTGTTTTTT. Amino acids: CASSPGAGKIEKLFF.

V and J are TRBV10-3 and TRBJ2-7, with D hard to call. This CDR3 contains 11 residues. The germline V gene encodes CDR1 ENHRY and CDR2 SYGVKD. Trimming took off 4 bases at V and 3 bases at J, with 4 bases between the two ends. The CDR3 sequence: CAISGSYEQYF. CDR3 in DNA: TGTGCCATCAGTGGCAGCTACGAGCAGTACTTC.

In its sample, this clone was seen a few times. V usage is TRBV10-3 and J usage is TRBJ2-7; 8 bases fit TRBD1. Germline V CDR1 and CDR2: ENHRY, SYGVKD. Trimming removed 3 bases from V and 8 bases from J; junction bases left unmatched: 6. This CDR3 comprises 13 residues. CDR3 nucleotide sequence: TGTGCCATCAGTGACTCCGGACAGGGAAAGCAGTACTTC. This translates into CAISDSGQGKQYF.

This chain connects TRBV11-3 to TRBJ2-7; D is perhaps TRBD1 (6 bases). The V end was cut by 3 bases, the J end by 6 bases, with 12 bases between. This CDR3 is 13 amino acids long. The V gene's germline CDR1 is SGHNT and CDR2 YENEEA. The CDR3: CASSFNTGFEQYF. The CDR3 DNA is TGTGCCAGCAGCTTTAATACAGGGTTCGAGCAGTACTTC. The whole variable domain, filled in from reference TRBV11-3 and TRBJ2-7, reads EAGVVQSPRYKIIEKKQPVAFWCNPISGHNTLYWYLQNLGQGPELLIRYENEEAVDDSQLPKDRFSAERLKGVDSTLKIQPAELGDSAVYLCASSFNTGFEQYFGPGTRLTVT.

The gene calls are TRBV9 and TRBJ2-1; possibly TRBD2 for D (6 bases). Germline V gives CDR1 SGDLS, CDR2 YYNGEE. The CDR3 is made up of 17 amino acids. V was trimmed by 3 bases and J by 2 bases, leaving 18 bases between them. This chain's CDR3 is CASSDALAPGTYNEQFF. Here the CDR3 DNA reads TGTGCCAGCAGCGATGCACTAGCCCCCGGAACCTACAATGAGCAGTTCTTC.

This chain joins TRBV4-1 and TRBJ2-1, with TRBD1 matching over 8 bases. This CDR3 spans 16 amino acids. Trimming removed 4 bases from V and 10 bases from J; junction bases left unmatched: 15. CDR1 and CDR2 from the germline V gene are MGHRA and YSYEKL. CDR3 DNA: TGCGCCAGCAGCCCATACCCAGGGGGCCGAGCTTGGGAGCAGTTCTTC. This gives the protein CASSPYPGGRAWEQFF.

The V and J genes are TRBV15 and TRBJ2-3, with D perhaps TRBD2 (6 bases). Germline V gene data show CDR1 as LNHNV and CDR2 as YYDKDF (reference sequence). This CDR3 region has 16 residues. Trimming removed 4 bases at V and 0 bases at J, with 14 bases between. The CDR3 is CATSTKSGSSTDTQYF. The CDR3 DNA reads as TGTGCCACCAGCACCAAAAGCGGGTCTAGCACAGATACGCAGTATTTT.

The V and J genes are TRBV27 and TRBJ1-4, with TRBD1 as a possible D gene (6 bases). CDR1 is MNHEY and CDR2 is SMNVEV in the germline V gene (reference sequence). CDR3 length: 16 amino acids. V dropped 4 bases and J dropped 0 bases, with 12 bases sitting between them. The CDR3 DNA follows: TGTGCCAGCAGTTCGGACAGAACTGCAACTAATGAAAAACTGTTTTTT. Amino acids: CASSSDRTATNEKLFF.

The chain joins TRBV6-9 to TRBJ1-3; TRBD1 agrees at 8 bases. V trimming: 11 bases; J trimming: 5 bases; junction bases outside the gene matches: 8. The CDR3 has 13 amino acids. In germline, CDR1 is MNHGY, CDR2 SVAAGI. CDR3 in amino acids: CAGPRQGRNTIYF. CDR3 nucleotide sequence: TGTGCCGGCCCCAGACAGGGGAGAAACACCATATATTTT.

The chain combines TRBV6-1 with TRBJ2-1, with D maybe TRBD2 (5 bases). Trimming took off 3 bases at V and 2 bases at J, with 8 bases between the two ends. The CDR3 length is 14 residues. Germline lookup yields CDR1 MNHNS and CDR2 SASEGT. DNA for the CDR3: TGTGCCAGCAGTGACCTAGCCGCCTACAATGAGCAGTTCTTC. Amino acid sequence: CASSDLAAYNEQFF.

CDR3 DNA sequence: TGTGCCTGGATATCTGGGGCCAACGTCCTGACTTTC. This sequence encodes CAWISGANVLTF. The rearrangement joins TRBV30 to TRBJ2-6; D remains unclear. The germline V gene has CDR1 GTSNPN and CDR2 SVGIG (reference sequence). The CDR3 runs 12 residues. V lost 4 bases and J lost 1, with 2 bases in between.

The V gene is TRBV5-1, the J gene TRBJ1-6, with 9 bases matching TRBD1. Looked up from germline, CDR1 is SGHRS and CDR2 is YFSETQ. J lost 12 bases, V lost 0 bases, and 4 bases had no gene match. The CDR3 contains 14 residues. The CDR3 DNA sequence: TGCGCCAGCAGCTTGGACAGGGGGCGTGGACCCCTCCACTTT. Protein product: CASSLDRGRGPLHF.

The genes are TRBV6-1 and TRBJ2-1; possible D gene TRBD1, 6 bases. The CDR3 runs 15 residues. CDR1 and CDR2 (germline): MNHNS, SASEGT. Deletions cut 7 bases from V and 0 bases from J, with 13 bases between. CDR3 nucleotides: TGTGCCAGCATACAGGGAGCTTTCTCCTACAATGAGCAGTTCTTC. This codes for CASIQGAFSYNEQFF.

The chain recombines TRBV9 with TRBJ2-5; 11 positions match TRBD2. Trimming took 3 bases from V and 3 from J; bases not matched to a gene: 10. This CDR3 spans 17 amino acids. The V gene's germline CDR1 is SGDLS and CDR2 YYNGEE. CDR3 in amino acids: CASSATGGGLAEETQYF. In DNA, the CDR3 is TGTGCCAGCAGCGCAACCGGGGGGGGACTAGCGGAAGAGACCCAGTACTTC.

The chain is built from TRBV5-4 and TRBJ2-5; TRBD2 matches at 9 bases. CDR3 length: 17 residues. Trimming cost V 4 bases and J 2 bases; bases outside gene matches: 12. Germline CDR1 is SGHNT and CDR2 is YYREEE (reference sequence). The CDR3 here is CASSPPPGLATQETQYF. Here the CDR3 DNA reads TGTGCCAGCAGCCCGCCTCCGGGACTAGCCACTCAAGAGACCCAGTACTTC.

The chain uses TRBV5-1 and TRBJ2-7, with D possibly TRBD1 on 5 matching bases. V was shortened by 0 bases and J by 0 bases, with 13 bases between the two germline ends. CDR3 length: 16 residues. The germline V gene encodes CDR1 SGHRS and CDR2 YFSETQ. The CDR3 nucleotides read TGCGCCAGCAGCTTGGCCTCAGGGCAGAGCTCCTACGAGCAGTACTTC. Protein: CASSLASGQSSYEQYF. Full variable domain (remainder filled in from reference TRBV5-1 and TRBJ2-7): KAGVTQTPRYLIKTRGQQVTLSCSPISGHRSVSWYQQTPGQGLQFLFEYFSETQRNKGNFPGRFSGRQFSNSRSEMNVSTLELGDSALYLCASSLASGQSSYEQYFGPGTRLTVT.

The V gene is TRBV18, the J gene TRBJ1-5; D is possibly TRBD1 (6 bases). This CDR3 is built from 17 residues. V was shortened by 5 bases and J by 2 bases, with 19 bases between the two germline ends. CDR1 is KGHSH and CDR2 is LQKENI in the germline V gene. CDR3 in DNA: TGTGCCAGCTCATCTCGACAGGCCCCTTCCGGCAATCAGCCCCAGCATTTT. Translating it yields CASSSRQAPSGNQPQHF. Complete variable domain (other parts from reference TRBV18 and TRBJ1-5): NAGVMQNPRHLVRRRGQEARLRCSPMKGHSHVYWYRQLPEEGLKFMVYLQKENIIDESGMPKERFSAEFPKEGPSILRIQQVVRGDSAAYFCASSSRQAPSGNQPQHFGDGTRLSIL.

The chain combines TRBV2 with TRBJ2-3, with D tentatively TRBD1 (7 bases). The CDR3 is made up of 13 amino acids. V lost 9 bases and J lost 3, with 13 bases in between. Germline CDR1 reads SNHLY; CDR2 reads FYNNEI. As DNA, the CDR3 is TGTGCCAGTGGAGGGGGCCGGACAGATACGCAGTATTTT. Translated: CASGGGRTDTQYF.

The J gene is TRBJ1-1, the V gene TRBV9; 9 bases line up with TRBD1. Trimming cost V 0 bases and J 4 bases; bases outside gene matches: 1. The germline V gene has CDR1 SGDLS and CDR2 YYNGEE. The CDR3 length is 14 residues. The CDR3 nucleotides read TGTGCCAGCAGCGTAGTGACAGGGGGCACTGAAGCTTTCTTT. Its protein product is CASSVVTGGTEAFF.

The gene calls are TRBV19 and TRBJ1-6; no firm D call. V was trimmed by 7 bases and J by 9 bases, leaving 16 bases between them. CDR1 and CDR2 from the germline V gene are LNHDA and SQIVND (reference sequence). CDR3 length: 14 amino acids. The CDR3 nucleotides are TGTGCCAGTAAATTCGCATGGCAATTTTCACCCCTCCACTTT. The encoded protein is CASKFAWQFSPLHF.

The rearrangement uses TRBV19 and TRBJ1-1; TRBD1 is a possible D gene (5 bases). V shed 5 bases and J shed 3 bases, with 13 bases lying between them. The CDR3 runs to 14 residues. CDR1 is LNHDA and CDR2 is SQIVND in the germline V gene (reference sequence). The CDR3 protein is CASSFPRGYTEAFF. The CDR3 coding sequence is TGTGCCAGTAGTTTCCCTAGGGGATACACTGAAGCTTTCTTT. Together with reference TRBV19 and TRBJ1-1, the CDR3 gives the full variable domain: DGGITQSPKYLFRKEGQNVTLSCEQNLNHDAMYWYRQDPGQGLRLIYYSQIVNDFQKGDIAEGYSVSREKKESFPLTVTSAQKNPTAFYLCASSFPRGYTEAFFGQGTRLTVV.

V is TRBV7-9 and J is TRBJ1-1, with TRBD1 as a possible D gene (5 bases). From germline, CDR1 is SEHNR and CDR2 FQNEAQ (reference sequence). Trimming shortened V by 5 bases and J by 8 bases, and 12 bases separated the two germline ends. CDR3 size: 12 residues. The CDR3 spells CASSDSRREAFF. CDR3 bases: TGTGCCAGCAGCGACAGCCGGAGAGAAGCTTTCTTT.